Given below is one T cell receptor beta chain in context. Preparing the TCRbeta library involved the use of unique molecular identifiers. TCRdb recomputed calls from the PCR reads with MiXCR, one row per CDR3 protein. Of about 640,000 distinct CDR3 sequences in the sample, roughly 17% were seen once. Germline V gives CDR1 SGHRS, CDR2 YFSETQ. V was clipped by 4 bases and J by 0 bases, with 11 bases between them. The CDR3 loop spans 15 amino acids. This sample was included in a study of T-cell reconstitution after alpha-beta-depleted transplantation in children. Sequencing used PBMCs from the stem cell graft donor, obtained from the stem cell graft. The rearrangement links TRBV5-1 to TRBJ2-1, with D maybe TRBD2 (5 bases). This receptor was taken from a human donor who donated a stem cell graft to a child with acute myeloid leukemia. The CDR3 DNA is TGCGCCAGCAGCCAATACGGGGACTCCTACAATGAGCAGTTCTTC. Residues: CASSQYGDSYNEQFF.